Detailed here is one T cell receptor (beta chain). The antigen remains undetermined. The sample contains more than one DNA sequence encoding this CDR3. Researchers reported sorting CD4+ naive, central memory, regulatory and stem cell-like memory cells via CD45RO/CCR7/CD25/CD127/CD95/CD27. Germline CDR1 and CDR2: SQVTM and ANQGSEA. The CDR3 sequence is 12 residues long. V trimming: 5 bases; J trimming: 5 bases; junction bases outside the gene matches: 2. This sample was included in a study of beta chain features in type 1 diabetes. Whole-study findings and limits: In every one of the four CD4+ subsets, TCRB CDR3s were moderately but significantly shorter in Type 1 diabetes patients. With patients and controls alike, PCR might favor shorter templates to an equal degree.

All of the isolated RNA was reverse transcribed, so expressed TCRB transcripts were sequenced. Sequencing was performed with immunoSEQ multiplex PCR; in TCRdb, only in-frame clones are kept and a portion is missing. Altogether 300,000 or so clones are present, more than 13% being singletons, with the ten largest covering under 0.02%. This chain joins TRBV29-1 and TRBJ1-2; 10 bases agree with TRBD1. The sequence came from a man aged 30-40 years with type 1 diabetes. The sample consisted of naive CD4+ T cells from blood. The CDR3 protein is CSVSGQGYGYTF. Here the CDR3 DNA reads TGCAGCGTTTCGGGACAGGGGTATGGCTACACCTTC.